This section outlines one TCR beta chain sequence together with its context. The data originate from a study of blood T cell repertoires in COVID-19. The authors' processing: Reference gene primers were amplified, and this amplification served to estimate nucleated cell counts. Generated by immunoSEQ multiplex PCR, the TCRdb table keeps only in-frame clones and is missing some. V and J calls and clone size come straight from that table; D and trimming were deduced from the DNA. The table has 130,000 or so clones, roughly four fifths seen once; the top ten hold roughly 3%. This receptor was taken from a woman of 80 years or more with acute or convalescent COVID-19. The sequenced sample was peripheral blood.

The CDR3 DNA is TGTGCCAGCACCCCGGGACAGGGTGGGGAAAAACTGTTTTTT. This codes for CASTPGQGGEKLFF. The chain links TRBV5-4 to TRBJ1-4; 9 bases match TRBD1. The CDR3 runs 14 residues. From germline, CDR1 is SGHNT and CDR2 YYREEE (reference sequence). Unmatched junction bases numbered 8, after V lost 6 bases and J lost 8 bases. The entire variable domain, with the rest obtained from reference TRBV5-4 and TRBJ1-4, is as follows: ETGVTQSPTHLIKTRGQQVTLRCSSQSGHNTVSWYQQALGQGPQFIFQYYREEENGRGNFPPRFSGLQFPNYSSELNVNALELDDSALYLCASTPGQGGEKLFFGSGTQLSVL.